Following are 21 T cell receptor beta chains from one sample sequenced in a study of blood T cell repertoires in COVID-19 (TCRdb year 2020). Receptors were amplified or captured by the immunoSEQ multiplex PCR assay. This immuneACCESS table, as held by TCRdb, lists in-frame sequences with V and J called but not all clones. Of the missing ones, under half trace to an unresolved V gene in checked studies; the others have no known cause. The sample table lists around 300,000 clones, approximately 81% of them with a count of one. The ten top clones hold about 2.5% of the sample. Sequencing was performed on PBMCs or T cells enriched from blood (not recorded which). The receptor source for this set is a woman aged 45-65 years who had recovered from COVID-19.

This clone was observed once. J is TRBJ2-7 and V is TRBV10-2, with D unclear. The CDR3 length is 13 residues. CDR1 and CDR2 from the germline V gene are WSHSY and SAAADI. The V gene lost 4 bases and the J gene lost 1 base, with 8 bases spanning the gap. This CDR3 reads CASSVTTSYEQYF. In DNA, the CDR3 is TGCGCCAGCAGTGTTACGACTTCCTACGAGCAGTACTTC.

The gene calls are TRBV2 and TRBJ2-3, with D perhaps TRBD1 (5 bases). The CDR3 has 14 residues. Germline V lookup: CDR1 SNHLY, CDR2 FYNNEI. Between the trimmed V and J ends, which lost 0 bases and 8 bases, there was a span of 12 bases. CDR3 nucleotides: TGTGCCAGCAGTGAAGCGTTTCAGGGCCTTACGCAGTATTTT. Residues: CASSEAFQGLTQYF.

The chain employs TRBV11-3 and TRBJ2-1; D is possibly TRBD2 (5 bases). The ends were cut back, 1 base at V and 0 bases at J, with 7 bases in the middle. Germline loops: CDR1 SGHNT, CDR2 YENEEA. The CDR3 spans 15 residues. CDR3 region: CASSLGSGSYNEQFF. CDR3 coding DNA: TGTGCCAGCAGCTTAGGAAGCGGCTCCTACAATGAGCAGTTCTTC.

The V gene is TRBV6-2 or TRBV6-3, the J gene TRBJ2-1, with no clear D. This CDR3 contains 11 residues. Trimming cost V 5 bases and J 9 bases, with 8 bases left between them. The V gene's germline CDR1 is MNHEY and CDR2 SVGEGT. CDR3 nucleotide sequence: TGTGCCAGCAGTGATACCGGTGAGCAGTTCTTC. Its translation: CASSDTGEQFF.

The chain employs TRBV28 and TRBJ2-6; D is uncertain. The V gene's germline CDR1 is MDHEN and CDR2 SYDVKM. Trimming took off 6 bases at V and 0 bases at J, with 21 bases between the two ends. This CDR3 is built from 19 residues. CDR3: CASRLWASPRSSGANVLTF. Written as DNA, the CDR3 is TGTGCCAGCAGGCTTTGGGCCAGCCCCAGGTCCTCTGGGGCCAACGTCCTGACTTTC.

The gene calls are TRBV12-5 and TRBJ2-2; 7 bases are shared with TRBD2. V lost 1 base to trimming and J lost 4 bases; unmatched junction nucleotides: 3. The CDR3 consists of 15 residues. Germline CDR1 and CDR2: LGHNT and FRNRAP. The CDR3 DNA follows: TGTGCTAGTGGTTTGGGAGGGGAGGGCACCGGGGAGCTGTTTTTT. This codes for CASGLGGEGTGELFF.

V gene TRBV2 combines with J gene TRBJ2-5; D not resolved. This CDR3 region has 12 residues. The V end lost 7 bases, the J end lost 5 bases, and 11 bases lay between the germline ends. In germline, CDR1 is SNHLY, CDR2 FYNNEI. CDR3 DNA sequence: TGTGCCAGCAAGATTAGCTACGAGACCCAGTACTTC. Translating it yields CASKISYETQYF.

This chain joins TRBV19 and TRBJ2-1; perhaps TRBD2 as D (5 bases). Trimming took off 4 bases at V and 2 bases at J, with 18 bases between the two ends. The CDR3 runs to 17 residues. The germline gives CDR1 LNHDA, CDR2 SQIVND (reference sequence). The CDR3 sequence: CASSREGELATYNEQFF. The CDR3 DNA follows: TGTGCCAGTAGTAGAGAGGGAGAGCTAGCCACCTACAATGAGCAGTTCTTC.

There are a few counts of this clone. This rearrangement joins TRBV7-3 to TRBJ1-6, with a possible D match to TRBD1 (5 bases). V lost 5 bases and J 10 bases, leaving 12 bases between the germline ends. This CDR3 has 13 amino acids. Germline assignment: CDR1 SGHTA and CDR2 FQGTGA. The CDR3 DNA sequence: TGTGCCAGCAGCCTTGGCTGGGGCTCACCCCTCCACTTT. This gives the protein CASSLGWGSPLHF.

V is TRBV2 and J is TRBJ2-7; TRBD2 aligns across 8 bases. Trimming cost V 10 bases and J 0 bases; bases outside gene matches: 14. The V gene's germline CDR1 is SNHLY and CDR2 FYNNEI. The CDR3 has 16 amino acids. Here the CDR3 DNA reads TGTGCCACCAAGCCCCTCCTACTAGCGGTCTCCTACGAGCAGTACTTC. As protein: CATKPLLLAVSYEQYF. Full variable domain (outside the CDR3, taken from reference TRBV2 and TRBJ2-7): EPEVTQTPSHQVTQMGQEVILRCVPISNHLYFYWYRQILGQKVEFLVSFYNNEISEKSEIFDDQFSVERPDGSNFTLKIRSTKLEDSAMYFCATKPLLLAVSYEQYFGPGTRLTVT.

The CDR3 DNA sequence: TGCGCCAGCAGCGACGGACAGGGTAATCAGCCCCAGCATTTT. Translation gives CASSDGQGNQPQHF. J is TRBJ1-5 and V is TRBV4-3; 8 nucleotides agree with TRBD1. The CDR3 covers 14 residues. The germline gives CDR1 LGHNA, CDR2 YSLEER. V dropped 5 bases and J dropped 4; count of bases not matched to a gene: 4.

This clone was observed once. This rearrangement joins TRBV19 to TRBJ1-1, with 8 bases identical to TRBD1. This CDR3 contains 14 residues. Germline CDR1 is LNHDA and CDR2 is SQIVND (reference sequence). After removal of 8 bases from V and 1 base from J, the junction contained 6 bases not matched to a gene. For the CDR3, the DNA is TGTGCCAGTCAAGACAGGGGAGGGAACACTGAAGCTTTCTTT. It encodes CASQDRGGNTEAFF. The full variable domain, rest sourced from reference TRBV19 and TRBJ1-1, is DGGITQSPKYLFRKEGQNVTLSCEQNLNHDAMYWYRQDPGQGLRLIYYSQIVNDFQKGDIAEGYSVSREKKESFPLTVTSAQKNPTAFYLCASQDRGGNTEAFFGQGTRLTVV.

The gene calls are TRBV28 and TRBJ1-2; tentatively, D is TRBD1 (5 bases). The CDR3 extends over 13 amino acids. Germline assignment: CDR1 MDHEN and CDR2 SYDVKM. V lost 7 bases to trimming and J lost 2 bases, with 11 bases between them. CDR3 protein: CASTLQGNYGYTF. The DNA for the CDR3 is TGTGCCAGCACTCTCCAGGGAAACTATGGCTACACCTTC.

This chain uses TRBV3-1 (or the pseudogene TRBV3-2) with TRBJ1-5, with TRBD1 matching over 8 bases. This CDR3 region has 14 residues. The germline gives CDR1 LGHDT, CDR2 YNNKEL (reference sequence). V trimming: 3 bases; J trimming: 9 bases; junction bases outside the gene matches: 7. The DNA of the CDR3 is TGTGCCAGCAGCCAGGGACAGGCCGCCCGGCCCCAGCATTTT. As protein: CASSQGQAARPQHF.

The chain uses TRBV6-4 and TRBJ1-4, with 10 bases lining up with TRBD1. The CDR3 covers 15 residues. Germline values: CDR1 MRHNA, CDR2 SNTAGT. V was clipped by 3 bases and J by 7 bases; unmatched bases: 5. This chain's CDR3 is CASSESGTGAEKLFF. In nucleotides, the CDR3 is TGTGCCAGCAGTGAGTCCGGGACAGGGGCTGAAAAACTGTTTTTT.

In its sample, this clone was seen once. The chain combines TRBV9 with TRBJ2-1, with unresolved D. The CDR3 extends over 13 amino acids. V shed 0 bases and J shed 7 bases, with 8 bases lying between them. CDR1 SGDLS and CDR2 YYNGEE come from the germline V gene. CDR3 in amino acids: CASSVVLGNEQFF. The CDR3, as DNA: TGTGCCAGCAGCGTAGTGCTAGGTAATGAGCAGTTCTTC.

The chain employs TRBV7-2 and TRBJ1-1, with 7 bases aligning to TRBD1. This CDR3 region has 15 residues. The germline CDR1 and CDR2 sequences are SGHTA and FQGNSA. Trimming cost V 1 base and J 4 bases; bases outside gene matches: 6. In nucleotides, the CDR3 is TGTGCCAGCAGCTTAGAGTCGGCAGGGGGCACTGAAGCTTTCTTT. Translation: CASSLESAGGTEAFF.

The chain has TRBV14 and TRBJ2-2; 12 bases agree with TRBD1. Per germline, CDR1 SGHDN and CDR2 FVKESK. V shed 4 bases and J 7 bases; nucleotides not matched to a gene: 7. The CDR3 has 16 residues. The CDR3 DNA follows: TGTGCCAGCAGCCCTGGGACAGGGGGCTACGTCGGGGAGCTGTTTTTT. As protein: CASSPGTGGYVGELFF. The variable domain in full, with the rest retrieved from reference TRBV14 and TRBJ2-2, is EAGVTQFPSHSVIEKGQTVTLRCDPISGHDNLYWYRRVMGKEIKFLLHFVKESKQDESGMPNNRFLAERTGGTYSTLKVQPAELEDSGVYFCASSPGTGGYVGELFFGEGSRLTVL.

The chain couples TRBV28 to TRBJ2-2; 9 nucleotides agree with TRBD2. After removal of 2 bases from V and 6 bases from J, the junction contained 7 bases not matched to a gene. The length of the CDR3 is 16 residues. Germline V gene data show CDR1 as MDHEN and CDR2 as SYDVKM. The CDR3 region is CASSLERGARAGELFF. The CDR3 nucleotides are TGTGCCAGCAGTTTAGAGCGGGGGGCCCGAGCCGGGGAGCTGTTTTTT.

This clone appeared a few times. This sequence joins TRBV5-8 and TRBJ1-4, with D possibly being TRBD1 (5 bases). Germline-derived CDR1 and CDR2 are SGHTS and YDEGEE. V dropped 4 bases and J dropped 6 bases, with 22 bases sitting between them. The length of the CDR3 is 17 residues. CDR3 DNA: TGTGCCAGCAGCACCACACGGACAATCGGCGCGGATGAAAAACTGTTTTTT. It codes for CASSTTRTIGADEKLFF.

The sample holds a few counts of this clone. The chain joins TRBV5-4 to TRBJ2-7, with 8 bases fitting TRBD2. From germline, CDR1 is SGHNT and CDR2 YYREEE (reference sequence). There are 16 residues in the CDR3. Trimming at V came to 2 bases and at J to 1 base, leaving 8 bases not matched to a gene. The CDR3 loop is CASSLEAGVSSYEQYF. CDR3 nucleotides: TGTGCCAGCAGCTTAGAAGCGGGAGTCAGTTCCTACGAGCAGTACTTC.